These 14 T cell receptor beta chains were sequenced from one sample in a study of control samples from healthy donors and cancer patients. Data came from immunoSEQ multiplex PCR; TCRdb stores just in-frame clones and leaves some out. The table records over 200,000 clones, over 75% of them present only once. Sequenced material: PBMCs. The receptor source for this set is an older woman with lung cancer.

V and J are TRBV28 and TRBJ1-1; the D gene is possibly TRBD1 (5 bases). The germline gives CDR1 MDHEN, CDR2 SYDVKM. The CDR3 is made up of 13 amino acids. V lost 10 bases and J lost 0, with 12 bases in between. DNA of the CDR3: TGTGCCACCGATCCAGGGCTGAACACTGAAGCTTTCTTT. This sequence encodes CATDPGLNTEAFF.

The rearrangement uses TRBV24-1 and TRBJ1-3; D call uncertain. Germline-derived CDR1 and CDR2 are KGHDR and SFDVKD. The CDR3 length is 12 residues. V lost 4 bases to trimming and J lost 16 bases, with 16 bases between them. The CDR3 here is CATSEPGRPSYF. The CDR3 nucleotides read TGTGCCACCAGTGAACCTGGACGGCCCTCCTATTTT.

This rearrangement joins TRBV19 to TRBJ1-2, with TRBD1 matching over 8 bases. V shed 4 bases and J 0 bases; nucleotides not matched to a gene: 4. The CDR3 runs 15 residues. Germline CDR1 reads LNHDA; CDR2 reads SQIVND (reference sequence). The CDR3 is CASSNQGAANYGYTF. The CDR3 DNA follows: TGTGCCAGTAGTAACCAGGGGGCCGCTAACTATGGCTACACCTTC.

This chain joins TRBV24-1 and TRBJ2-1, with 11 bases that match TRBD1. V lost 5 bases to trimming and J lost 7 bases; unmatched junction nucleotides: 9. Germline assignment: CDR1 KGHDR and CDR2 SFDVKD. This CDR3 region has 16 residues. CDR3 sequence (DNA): TGTGCCACCAGTGGCTCCGGACAGGGGGCGCAAAATGAGCAGTTCTTC. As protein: CATSGSGQGAQNEQFF.

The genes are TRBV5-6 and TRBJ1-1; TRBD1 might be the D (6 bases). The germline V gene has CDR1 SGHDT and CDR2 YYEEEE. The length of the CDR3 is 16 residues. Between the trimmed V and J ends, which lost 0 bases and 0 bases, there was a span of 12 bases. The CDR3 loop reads CASSLAPTGLNTEAFF. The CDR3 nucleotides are TGTGCCAGCAGCTTGGCCCCGACAGGATTGAACACTGAAGCTTTCTTT.

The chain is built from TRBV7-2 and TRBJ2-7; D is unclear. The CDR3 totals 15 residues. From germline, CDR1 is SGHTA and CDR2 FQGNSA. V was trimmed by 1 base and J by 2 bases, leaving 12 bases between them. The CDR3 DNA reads TGTGCCAGCAGCTTAGGGTCGGTAGGGCCCTACGAGCAGTACTTC. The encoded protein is CASSLGSVGPYEQYF.

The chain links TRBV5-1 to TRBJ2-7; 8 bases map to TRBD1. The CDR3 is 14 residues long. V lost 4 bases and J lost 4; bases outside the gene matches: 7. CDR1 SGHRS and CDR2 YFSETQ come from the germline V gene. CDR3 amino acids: CASSLRQGNYEQYF. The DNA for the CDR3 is TGCGCCAGCAGCCTCCGACAGGGGAATTACGAGCAGTACTTC.

The CDR3 reads CASSLVGPGGGQPQHF. CDR3 coding DNA: TGTGCCAGCAGCTTAGTGGGGCCTGGGGGGGGTCAGCCCCAGCATTTT. The chain links TRBV7-2 to TRBJ1-5; D is perhaps TRBD1 (5 bases). Germline V lookup: CDR1 SGHTA, CDR2 FQGNSA. The CDR3 spans 16 residues. Trimming shortened V by 1 base and J by 6 bases, and 16 bases separated the two germline ends.

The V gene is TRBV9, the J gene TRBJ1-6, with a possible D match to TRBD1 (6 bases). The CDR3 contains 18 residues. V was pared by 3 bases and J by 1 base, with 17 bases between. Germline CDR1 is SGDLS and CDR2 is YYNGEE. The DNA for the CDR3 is TGTGCCAGCAGCGAGGGTCAGGGGCCATATTCCTATAATTCACCCCTCCACTTT. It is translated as CASSEGQGPYSYNSPLHF.

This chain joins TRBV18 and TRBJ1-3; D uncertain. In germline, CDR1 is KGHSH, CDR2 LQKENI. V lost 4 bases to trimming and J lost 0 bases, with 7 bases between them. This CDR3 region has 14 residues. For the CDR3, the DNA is TGTGCCAGCTCACATGGGGACTCTGGAAACACCATATATTTT. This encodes CASSHGDSGNTIYF. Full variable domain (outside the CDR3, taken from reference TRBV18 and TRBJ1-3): NAGVMQNPRHLVRRRGQEARLRCSPMKGHSHVYWYRQLPEEGLKFMVYLQKENIIDESGMPKERFSAEFPKEGPSILRIQQVVRGDSAAYFCASSHGDSGNTIYFGEGSWLTVV.

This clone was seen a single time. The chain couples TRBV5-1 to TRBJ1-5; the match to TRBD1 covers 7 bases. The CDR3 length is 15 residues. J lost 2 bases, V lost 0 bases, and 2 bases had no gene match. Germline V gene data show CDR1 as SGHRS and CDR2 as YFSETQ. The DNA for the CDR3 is TGCGCCAGCAGCTTGGAGGGGGCCGGCAATCAGCCCCAGCATTTT. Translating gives CASSLEGAGNQPQHF.

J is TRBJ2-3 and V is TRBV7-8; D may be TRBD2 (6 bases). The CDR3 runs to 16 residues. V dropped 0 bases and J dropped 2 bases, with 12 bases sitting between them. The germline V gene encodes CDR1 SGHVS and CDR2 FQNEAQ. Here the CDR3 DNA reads TGTGCCAGCAGCTTAGCTGGAGGGACCTACACAGATACGCAGTATTTT. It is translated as CASSLAGGTYTDTQYF.

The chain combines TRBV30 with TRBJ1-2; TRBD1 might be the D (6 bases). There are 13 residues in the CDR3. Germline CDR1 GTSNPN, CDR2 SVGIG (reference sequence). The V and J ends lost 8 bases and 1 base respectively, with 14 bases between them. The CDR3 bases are TGTGCCACCACAGGAGGGGGTAACTATGGCTACACCTTC. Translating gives CATTGGGNYGYTF.

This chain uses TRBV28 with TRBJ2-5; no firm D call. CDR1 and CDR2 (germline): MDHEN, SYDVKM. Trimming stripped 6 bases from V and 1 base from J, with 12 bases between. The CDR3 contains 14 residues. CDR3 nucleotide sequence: TGTGCCAGCAGCCTCCTCGGGCTCCAAGAGACCCAGTACTTC. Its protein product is CASSLLGLQETQYF.